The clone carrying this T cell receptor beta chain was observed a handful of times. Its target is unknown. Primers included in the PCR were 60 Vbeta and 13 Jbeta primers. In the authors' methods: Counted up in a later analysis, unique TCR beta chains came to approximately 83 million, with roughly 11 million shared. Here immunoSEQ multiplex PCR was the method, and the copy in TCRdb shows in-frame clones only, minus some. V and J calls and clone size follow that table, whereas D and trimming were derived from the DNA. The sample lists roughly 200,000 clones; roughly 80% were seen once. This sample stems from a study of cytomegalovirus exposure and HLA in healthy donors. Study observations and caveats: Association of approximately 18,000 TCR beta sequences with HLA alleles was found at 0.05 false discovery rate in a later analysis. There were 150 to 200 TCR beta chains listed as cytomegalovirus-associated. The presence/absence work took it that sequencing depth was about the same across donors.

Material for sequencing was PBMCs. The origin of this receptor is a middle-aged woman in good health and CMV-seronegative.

The CDR3 reads CASSQGGLGISNEQFF. CDR3 DNA sequence: TGCGCCAGCAGCCAAGGGGGACTAGGAATTTCCAATGAGCAGTTCTTC. The J gene is TRBJ2-1, the V gene TRBV4-1, with 8 bases matching TRBD2. The CDR3 loop spans 16 amino acids. V gave up 1 base and J gave up 6 bases; unmatched junction bases: 8. Germline lookup yields CDR1 MGHRA and CDR2 YSYEKL.